This T cell receptor (beta chain) was identified in a study of blood T cell repertoires in COVID-19. Looking at the study overall: Researchers got acute and convalescent COVID-19 samples from the United States, Italy and Spain. From T cells, B-cell-depleted T cells, or PBMCs came the material, which was cDNA or gDNA.

Original analysis: Using reference gene primer amplification, nucleated cell counts were estimated. This table comes from immunoSEQ multiplex PCR, and its TCRdb copy is limited to in-frame clones, with some not included. V, J and clone size are taken as reported in that table, and D and trimming were inferred from the DNA itself. The table lists about 180,000 clones, approximately 87% of them singletons. V lost 5 bases and J lost 8, with 15 bases in between. Germline V gives CDR1 SQVTM, CDR2 ANQGSEA. This CDR3 comprises 12 residues. The rearrangement joins TRBV29-1 to TRBJ1-1; tentatively, D is TRBD1 (5 bases). The sequenced material came from peripheral blood. This TCR was sampled from a man aged 65 to 85 with active or convalescent COVID-19. Here the CDR3 DNA reads TGCAGCGTTATCGAGACGACAGCCGAAGCTTTCTTT. This encodes CSVIETTAEAFF.